Following are 15 T cell receptor beta chains from one sample sequenced in a study of OX40 agonist ivuxolimab in advanced cancers. The table came from immunoSEQ multiplex PCR; TCRdb's copy has only in-frame clones and leaves some out. The data contain 70,000 to 75,000 clones, roughly 86% of them seen just once; the ten biggest clones take up approximately 5.1%. This material consisted of CD4+ or CD8+ T cells sorted from blood, taken in a trial of the OX40 agonist ivuxolimab. These receptors originate from an adult with an advanced solid tumor such as melanoma, head and neck, liver or kidney cancer.

V and J are TRBV19 and TRBJ1-5; 7 bases are shared with TRBD1. V lost 5 bases, J lost 3 bases, and 7 bases stayed unmatched. CDR1 is LNHDA and CDR2 is SQIVND in the germline V gene (reference sequence). CDR3 length: 15 residues. The CDR3 nucleotides are TGTGCCAGTAGTTTCGGGACAGTGACCAATCAGCCCCAGCATTTT. Translated: CASSFGTVTNQPQHF. The full variable domain, completed using reference TRBV19 and TRBJ1-5, is DGGITQSPKYLFRKEGQNVTLSCEQNLNHDAMYWYRQDPGQGLRLIYYSQIVNDFQKGDIAEGYSVSREKKESFPLTVTSAQKNPTAFYLCASSFGTVTNQPQHFGDGTRLSIL.

This clone was seen only a few times. The chain carries TRBV10-3 and TRBJ1-1; weak D call: TRBD1 (5 bases). CDR1 is ENHRY, CDR2 SYGVKD, per germline. Trimming shortened V by 4 bases and J by 0 bases, and 15 bases separated the two germline ends. The CDR3 runs 16 residues. The chain's CDR3 is CAISARGRDMNTEAFF. The DNA of the CDR3 is TGTGCCATCAGTGCCCGGGGACGCGACATGAACACTGAAGCTTTCTTT.

This chain links TRBV9 with TRBJ2-3; 7 positions agree with TRBD2. The CDR3 consists of 15 residues. CDR1 and CDR2 from the germline V gene are SGDLS and YYNGEE. The V segment lost 0 bases and the J segment 3 bases; nucleotides outside the gene matches: 4. CDR3: CASSVAGGRTDTQYF. The CDR3 DNA is TGTGCCAGCAGCGTAGCCGGCGGGAGAACAGATACGCAGTATTTT.

The chain links TRBV7-6 to TRBJ2-7; TRBD1 agrees at 9 bases. Per germline, CDR1 SGHVS and CDR2 FNYEAQ. Unmatched junction bases numbered 6, after V lost 1 base and J lost 5 bases. The CDR3 sequence is 15 residues long. The CDR3 loop is CASSLGSGTGNEQYF. DNA for the CDR3: TGTGCCAGCAGCTTAGGATCCGGGACAGGGAACGAGCAGTACTTC.

The V and J genes are TRBV4-2 and TRBJ1-2, with D perhaps matching TRBD1 (5 bases). The germline V gene has CDR1 LGHNA and CDR2 YNFKEQ. V lost 1 base, J lost 1 base, and 10 bases lay in between. This CDR3 contains 15 residues. In DNA form, the CDR3 reads TGTGCCAGCAGCCAAGGTGGGACCCATAACTATGGCTACACCTTC. It encodes CASSQGGTHNYGYTF.

J is TRBJ2-1 and V is TRBV6-6, with 7 bases matching TRBD2. The CDR3 consists of 14 residues. In germline, CDR1 is MNHNY, CDR2 SVGAGI (reference sequence). V shed 5 bases, J shed 3 bases, and the junction held 4 bases outside the gene matches. The CDR3 protein is CASSSGAVYNEQFF. CDR3 coding DNA: TGTGCCAGCAGTAGCGGGGCCGTCTACAATGAGCAGTTCTTC.

CDR3 nucleotide sequence: TGTGCCAGCAGTTCGGGATCCGACTACGAGCAGTACTTC. It is translated as CASSSGSDYEQYF. The rearrangement uses TRBV6-6 and TRBJ2-7, with D perhaps TRBD2 (5 bases). The CDR3 runs to 13 residues. V gave up 4 bases and J gave up 3 bases, with 10 bases separating them. Germline loops: CDR1 MNHNY, CDR2 SVGAGI (reference sequence).

A few counts support this clone. This chain links TRBV18 with TRBJ1-1; D might be TRBD1 (6 bases). The V end was cut by 3 bases, the J end by 9 bases, with 14 bases between. The CDR3 spans 13 residues. In germline, CDR1 is KGHSH, CDR2 LQKENI. CDR3 protein: CASSPPRGRKAFF. The CDR3 DNA sequence: TGTGCCAGCTCACCCCCCAGGGGTAGGAAAGCTTTCTTT.

This clone was seen more than once but under ten times. The rearrangement joins TRBV2 to TRBJ2-2; D is ambiguous. Germline V CDR1 and CDR2: SNHLY, FYNNEI. V was shortened by 6 bases and J by 5 bases, with 4 bases between the two germline ends. The length of the CDR3 is 11 residues. The CDR3 coding sequence is TGTGCCAGCAGGTGGACCGGGGAGCTGTTTTTT. Translation: CASRWTGELFF.

This clone was detected only once. The rearrangement joins TRBV2 to TRBJ1-2; D remains unclear. Germline lookup yields CDR1 SNHLY and CDR2 FYNNEI. Trimming removed 6 bases from V and 4 bases from J, with 12 bases in between. CDR3 length: 13 residues. CDR3 in DNA: TGTGCCAGCAGGGCACAGCTATCCTATGGCTACACCTTC. It specifies CASRAQLSYGYTF.

This chain connects TRBV18 to TRBJ1-2, with D possibly TRBD1 on 5 matching bases. Germline CDR1 KGHSH, CDR2 LQKENI. Deletions cut 1 base from V and 12 bases from J, with 18 bases between. The CDR3 spans 14 residues. The chain's CDR3 is CASSPRALGRENTF. DNA for the CDR3: TGTGCCAGCTCACCACGGGCCCTCGGCAGGGAGAACACCTTC.

The chain has TRBV11-2 and TRBJ2-1; the match to TRBD2 covers 7 bases. V lost 5 bases and J lost 5; bases outside the gene matches: 6. The CDR3 runs 14 residues. From germline, CDR1 is SGHAT and CDR2 FQNNGV. This chain's CDR3 is CASSVVGGDNEQFF. In DNA, the CDR3 is TGTGCCAGCAGCGTGGTTGGGGGGGACAATGAGCAGTTCTTC.

The rearrangement uses TRBV4-1 and TRBJ1-2; 10 bases line up with TRBD1. The CDR3 loop spans 21 amino acids. V lost 1 base and J lost 0; bases outside the gene matches: 17. Per the germline V gene, CDR1 is MGHRA and CDR2 is YSYEKL. The CDR3 DNA is TGCGCCAGCAGCCAAGTTCCCTCCGGGACAGGGGCCCAAACCTCTAACTATGGCTACACCTTC. Translation: CASSQVPSGTGAQTSNYGYTF.

This clone was picked up one time. J is TRBJ1-6 and V is TRBV6-6; TRBD1 aligns across 7 bases. V was clipped by 2 bases and J by 10 bases; unmatched bases: 5. The germline CDR1 and CDR2 sequences are MNHNY and SVGAGI (reference sequence). The CDR3 sequence is 14 residues long. CDR3 in amino acids: CASSYPMTGSPLHF. The CDR3 DNA sequence: TGTGCCAGCAGTTACCCTATGACAGGGTCACCCCTCCACTTT.

This chain connects TRBV18 to TRBJ2-3; 8 nucleotides agree with TRBD2. Germline values: CDR1 KGHSH, CDR2 LQKENI. J gave up 2 bases and V 4 bases, and 5 bases lay outside the gene matches. This CDR3 comprises 15 residues. Written as DNA, the CDR3 is TGTGCCAGCTCACTCCAGCGGGAGTACACAGATACGCAGTATTTT. Residues: CASSLQREYTDTQYF.